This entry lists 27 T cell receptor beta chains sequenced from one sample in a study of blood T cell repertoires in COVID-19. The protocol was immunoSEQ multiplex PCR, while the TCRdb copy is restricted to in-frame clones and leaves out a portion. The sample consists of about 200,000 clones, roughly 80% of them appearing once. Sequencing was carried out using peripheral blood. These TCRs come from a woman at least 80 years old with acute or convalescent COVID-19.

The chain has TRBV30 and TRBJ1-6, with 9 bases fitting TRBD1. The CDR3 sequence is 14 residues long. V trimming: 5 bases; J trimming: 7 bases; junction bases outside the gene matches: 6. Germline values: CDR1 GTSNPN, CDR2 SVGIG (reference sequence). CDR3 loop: CAWPRTGVNSPLHF. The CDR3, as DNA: TGTGCCTGGCCTAGGACAGGGGTAAATTCACCCCTCCACTTT.

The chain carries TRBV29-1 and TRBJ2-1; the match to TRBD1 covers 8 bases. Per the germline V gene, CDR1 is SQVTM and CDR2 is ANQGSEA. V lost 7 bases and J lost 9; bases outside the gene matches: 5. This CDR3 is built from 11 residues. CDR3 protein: CSGGQGFEQFF. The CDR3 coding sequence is TGCAGCGGCGGACAGGGATTTGAGCAGTTCTTC.

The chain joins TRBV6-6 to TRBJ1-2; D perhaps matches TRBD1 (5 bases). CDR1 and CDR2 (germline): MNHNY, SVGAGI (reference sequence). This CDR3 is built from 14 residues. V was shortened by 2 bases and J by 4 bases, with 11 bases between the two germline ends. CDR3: CASSYDGGAYGYTF. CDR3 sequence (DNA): TGTGCCAGCAGTTACGATGGAGGGGCCTATGGCTACACCTTC.

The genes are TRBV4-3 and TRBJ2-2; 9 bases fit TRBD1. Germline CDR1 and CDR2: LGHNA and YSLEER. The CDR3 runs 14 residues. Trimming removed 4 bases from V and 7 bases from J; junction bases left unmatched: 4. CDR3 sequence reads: CASSPGQGFGELFF. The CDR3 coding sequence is TGCGCCAGCAGCCCGGGACAGGGTTTCGGGGAGCTGTTTTTT.

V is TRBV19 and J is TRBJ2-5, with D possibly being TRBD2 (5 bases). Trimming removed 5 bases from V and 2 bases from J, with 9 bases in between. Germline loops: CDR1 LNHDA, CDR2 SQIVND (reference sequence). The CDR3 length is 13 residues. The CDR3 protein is CASSVRGQETQYF. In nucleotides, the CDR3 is TGTGCCAGTAGTGTCCGGGGTCAAGAGACCCAGTACTTC.

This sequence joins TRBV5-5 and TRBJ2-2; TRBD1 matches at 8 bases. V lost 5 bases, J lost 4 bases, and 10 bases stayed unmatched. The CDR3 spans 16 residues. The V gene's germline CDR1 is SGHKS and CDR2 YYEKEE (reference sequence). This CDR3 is CASSSSGGGFTGELFF. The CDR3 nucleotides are TGTGCCAGCAGTTCATCAGGGGGCGGGTTCACCGGGGAGCTGTTTTTT.

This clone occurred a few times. In nucleotides, the CDR3 is TGTGCCAGCAGTTCGTGGCCCGGCCGGGGTACGCAGTATTTT. It is translated as CASSSWPGRGTQYF. V and J are TRBV28 and TRBJ2-3; a possible D gene is TRBD2 (5 bases). Trimming removed 4 bases at V and 8 bases at J, with 16 bases between. CDR1 MDHEN and CDR2 SYDVKM come from the germline V gene. This CDR3 has 14 amino acids. The complete variable domain, with remaining parts taken from reference TRBV28 and TRBJ2-3, reads DVKVTQSSRYLVKRTGEKVFLECVQDMDHENMFWYRQDPGLGLRLIYFSYDVKMKEKGDIPEGYSVSREKKERFSLILESASTNQTSMYLCASSSWPGRGTQYFGPGTRLTVL.

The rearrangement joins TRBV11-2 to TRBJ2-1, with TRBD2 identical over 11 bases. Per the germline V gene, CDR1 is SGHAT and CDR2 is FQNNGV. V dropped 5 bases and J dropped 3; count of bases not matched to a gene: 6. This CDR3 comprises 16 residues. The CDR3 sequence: CASSIPGLAVYNEQFF. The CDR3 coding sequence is TGTGCCAGCAGCATCCCGGGACTAGCGGTCTACAATGAGCAGTTCTTC. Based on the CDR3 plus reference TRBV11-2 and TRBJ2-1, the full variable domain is EAGVAQSPRYKIIEKRQSVAFWCNPISGHATLYWYQQILGQGPKLLIQFQNNGVVDDSQLPKDRFSAERLKGVDSTLKIQPAKLEDSAVYLCASSIPGLAVYNEQFFGPGTRLTVL.

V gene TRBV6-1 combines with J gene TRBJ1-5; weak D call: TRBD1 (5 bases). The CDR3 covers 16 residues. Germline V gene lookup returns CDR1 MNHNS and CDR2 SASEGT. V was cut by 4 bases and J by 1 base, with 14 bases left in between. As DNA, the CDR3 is TGTGCCAGCAGTGCCCCCGCGGGACGGAGCAATCAGCCCCAGCATTTT. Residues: CASSAPAGRSNQPQHF.

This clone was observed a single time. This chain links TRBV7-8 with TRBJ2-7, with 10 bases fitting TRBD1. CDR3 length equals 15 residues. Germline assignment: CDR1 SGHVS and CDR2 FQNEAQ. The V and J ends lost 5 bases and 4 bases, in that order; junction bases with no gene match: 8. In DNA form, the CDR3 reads TGTGCCAGCAGCCGAGGGACAGGGGTTATTTACGAGCAGTACTTC. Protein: CASSRGTGVIYEQYF.

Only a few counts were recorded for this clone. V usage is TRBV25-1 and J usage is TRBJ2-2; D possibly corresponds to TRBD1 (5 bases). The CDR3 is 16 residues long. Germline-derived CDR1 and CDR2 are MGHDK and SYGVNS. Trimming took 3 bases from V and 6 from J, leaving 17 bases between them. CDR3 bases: TGTGCCAGCAGTGACCCCGGACACGGTAGTGCCGGGGAGCTGTTTTTT. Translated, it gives CASSDPGHGSAGELFF.

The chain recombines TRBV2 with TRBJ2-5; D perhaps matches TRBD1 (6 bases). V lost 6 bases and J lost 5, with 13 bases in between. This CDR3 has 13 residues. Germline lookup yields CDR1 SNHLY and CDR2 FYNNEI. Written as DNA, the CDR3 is TGTGCCAGCAGGGGGGCAGTCGTGGAGACCCAGTACTTC. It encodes CASRGAVVETQYF.

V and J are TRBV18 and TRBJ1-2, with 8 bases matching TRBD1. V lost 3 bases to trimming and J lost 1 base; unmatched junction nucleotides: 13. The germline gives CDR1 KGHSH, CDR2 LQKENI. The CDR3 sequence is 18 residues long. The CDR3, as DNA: TGTGCCAGCTCACCCGAATTAGGGACAGGCGTCATTAACTATGGCTACACCTTC. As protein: CASSPELGTGVINYGYTF.

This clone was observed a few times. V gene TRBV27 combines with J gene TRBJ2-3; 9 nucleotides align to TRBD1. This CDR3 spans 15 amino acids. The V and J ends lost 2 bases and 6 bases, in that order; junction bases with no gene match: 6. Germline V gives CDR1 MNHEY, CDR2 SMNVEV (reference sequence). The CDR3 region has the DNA TGTGCCAGCAGTTTAGGGACAGGGTTAGGTGATACGCAGTATTTT. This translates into CASSLGTGLGDTQYF.

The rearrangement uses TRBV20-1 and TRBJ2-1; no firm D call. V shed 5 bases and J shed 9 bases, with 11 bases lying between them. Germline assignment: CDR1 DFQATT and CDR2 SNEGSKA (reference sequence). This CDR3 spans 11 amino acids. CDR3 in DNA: TGCAGTGCTGGGTCCCCGGGTGAGCAGTTCTTC. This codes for CSAGSPGEQFF.

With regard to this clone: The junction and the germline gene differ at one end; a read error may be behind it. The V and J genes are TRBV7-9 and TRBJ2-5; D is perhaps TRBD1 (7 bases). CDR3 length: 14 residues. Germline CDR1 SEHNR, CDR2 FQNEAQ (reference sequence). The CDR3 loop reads CASRARGDRTARHF. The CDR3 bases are TGTGCCAGCAGGGCCAGGGGGGATCGGACAGCCCGACACTTC. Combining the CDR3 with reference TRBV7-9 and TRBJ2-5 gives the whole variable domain DTGVSQNPRHKITKRGQNVTFRCDPISEHNRLYWYRQTLGQGPEFLTYFQNEAQLEKSRLLSDRFSAERPKGSFSTLEIQRTEQGDSAMYLCASRARGDRTARHFGPGTRLLVL.

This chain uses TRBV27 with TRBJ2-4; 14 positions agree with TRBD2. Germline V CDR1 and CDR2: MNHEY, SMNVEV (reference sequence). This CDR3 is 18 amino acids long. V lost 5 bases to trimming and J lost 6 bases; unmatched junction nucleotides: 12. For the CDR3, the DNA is TGTGCCAGCAGTCCCCGGGGACTAGCGGGAGTATGGCGAAACATTCAGTACTTC. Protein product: CASSPRGLAGVWRNIQYF.

In DNA form, the CDR3 reads TGTGCCAGCAGCTTCAGTGGCGGACAGGCTGATGGCTACACCTTC. It is translated as CASSFSGGQADGYTF. The rearrangement joins TRBV5-5 to TRBJ1-2, with 7 bases that match TRBD1. There are 15 residues in the CDR3. V lost 2 bases and J lost 6; bases outside the gene matches: 10. CDR1 and CDR2 from the germline V gene are SGHKS and YYEKEE (reference sequence). The variable domain in full, completed from reference TRBV5-5 and TRBJ1-2, reads DAGVTQSPTHLIKTRGQQVTLRCSPISGHKSVSWYQQVLGQGPQFIFQYYEKEERGRGNFPDRFSARQFPNYSSELNVNALLLGDSALYLCASSFSGGQADGYTFGSGTRLTVV.

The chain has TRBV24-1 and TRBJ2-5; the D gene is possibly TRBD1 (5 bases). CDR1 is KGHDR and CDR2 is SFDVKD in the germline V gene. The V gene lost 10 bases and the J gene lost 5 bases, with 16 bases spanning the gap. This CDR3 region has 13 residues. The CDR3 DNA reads TGTGCCACTCAGGGTGATACTACGGAGACCCAGTACTTC. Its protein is CATQGDTTETQYF.

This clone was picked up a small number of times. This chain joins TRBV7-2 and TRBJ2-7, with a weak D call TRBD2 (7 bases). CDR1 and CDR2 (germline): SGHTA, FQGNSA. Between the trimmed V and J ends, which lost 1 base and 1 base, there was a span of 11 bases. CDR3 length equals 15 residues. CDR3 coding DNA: TGTGCCAGCAGCTTAGAGGGAGGGGGGTCCTACGAGCAGTACTTC. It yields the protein CASSLEGGGSYEQYF. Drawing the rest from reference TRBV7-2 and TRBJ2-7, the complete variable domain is GAGVSQSPSNKVTEKGKDVELRCDPISGHTALYWYRQSLGQGLEFLIYFQGNSAPDKSGLPSDRFSAERTGGSVSTLTIQRTQQEDSAVYLCASSLEGGGSYEQYFGPGTRLTVT.

The CDR3 region has the DNA TGTGCCAGCTCACCACGGCCAGGGGATAATGAAAAACTGTTTTTT. Its translation is CASSPRPGDNEKLFF. The V call is TRBV18, the J call TRBJ1-4; tentative D call: TRBD1 (6 bases). The CDR3 runs 15 residues. From germline, CDR1 is KGHSH and CDR2 LQKENI. Trimming took 1 base from V and 4 from J, leaving 10 bases between them.

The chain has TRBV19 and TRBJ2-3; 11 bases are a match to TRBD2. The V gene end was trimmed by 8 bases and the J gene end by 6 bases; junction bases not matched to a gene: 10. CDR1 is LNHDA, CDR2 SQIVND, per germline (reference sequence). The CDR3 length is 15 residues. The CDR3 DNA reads TGTGCCAGTCGGACTAGCGGGTTCGGATTGGATACGCAGTATTTT. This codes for CASRTSGFGLDTQYF.

CDR3 bases: TGTGCCAGTAAGGGGAGGCAGTCGAACACCGGGGAGCTGTTTTTT. Its protein product is CASKGRQSNTGELFF. The chain has TRBV19 and TRBJ2-2; a possible D gene is TRBD2 (6 bases). In germline, CDR1 is LNHDA, CDR2 SQIVND (reference sequence). The CDR3 sequence is 15 residues long. Deletions cut 7 bases from V and 0 bases from J, with 12 bases between.

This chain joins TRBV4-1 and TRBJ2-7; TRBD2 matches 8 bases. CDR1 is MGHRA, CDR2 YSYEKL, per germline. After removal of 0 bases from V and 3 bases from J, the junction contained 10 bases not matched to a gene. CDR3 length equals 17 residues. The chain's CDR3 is CASSQDRLISGVYEQYF. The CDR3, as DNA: TGCGCCAGCAGCCAAGACAGGCTTATTAGCGGGGTCTACGAGCAGTACTTC.

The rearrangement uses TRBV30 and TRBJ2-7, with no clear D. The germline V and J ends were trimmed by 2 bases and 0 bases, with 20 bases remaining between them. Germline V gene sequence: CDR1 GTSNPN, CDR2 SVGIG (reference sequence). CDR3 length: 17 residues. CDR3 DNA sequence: TGTGCCTGGAGTCGCCCAACCTTCCGGGTCCTCTCCTACGAGCAGTACTTC. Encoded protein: CAWSRPTFRVLSYEQYF. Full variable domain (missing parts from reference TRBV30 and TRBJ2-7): SQTIHQWPATLVQPVGSPLSLECTVEGTSNPNLYWYRQAAGRGLQLLFYSVGIGQISSEVPQNLSASRPQDRQFILSSKKLLLSDSGFYLCAWSRPTFRVLSYEQYFGPGTRLTVT.

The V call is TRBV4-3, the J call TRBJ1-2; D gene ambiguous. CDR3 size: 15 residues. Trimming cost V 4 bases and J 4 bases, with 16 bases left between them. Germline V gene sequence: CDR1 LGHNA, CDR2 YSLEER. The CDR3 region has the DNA TGCGCCAGCAGCCCCTCAGATATCGTGGTCTATGGCTACACCTTC. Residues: CASSPSDIVVYGYTF.

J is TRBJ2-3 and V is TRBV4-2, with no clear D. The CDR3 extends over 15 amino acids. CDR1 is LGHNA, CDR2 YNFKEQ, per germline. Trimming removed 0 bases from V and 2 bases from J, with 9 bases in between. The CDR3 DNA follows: TGTGCCAGCAGCCAAGAGCGGAGATCCACAGATACGCAGTATTTT. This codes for CASSQERRSTDTQYF.